This T cell receptor beta chain was identified during a study of cytomegalovirus exposure and HLA in healthy donors. Assay used: immunoSEQ multiplex PCR; TCRdb lists only in-frame clones, some missing. The table shows more than 95,000 clones, with 86% occurring only once. After removal of 5 bases from V and 2 bases from J, the junction contained 3 bases not matched to a gene. Germline V gene sequence: CDR1 LNHDA, CDR2 SQIVND (reference sequence). This CDR3 spans 15 amino acids. The material sequenced was PBMCs. The TCR originated in a young man in good health and CMV-seronegative. V is TRBV19 and J is TRBJ2-7; 13 positions agree with TRBD2. CDR3 coding DNA: TGTGCCAGTAGTGGGGGACTAGCGGGAACCTACGAGCAGTACTTC. It yields the protein CASSGGLAGTYEQYF.